Listed here is a single TCR beta chain. Its antigen is not known. Only in-frame clones appear in the TCRdb table, and some are missing; sequencing was by immunoSEQ multiplex PCR. The sample records tens of thousands of clones, under 80% being singletons. The data originate from a study of radiotherapy plus CTLA-4 blockade in lung cancer. Study at large: Disease control reached approximately 30%, with objective responses in approximately 17%.

Germline loops: CDR1 SGHTA, CDR2 FQGNSA. The ends lost 3 bases at V and 5 bases at J; junction bases unmatched: 5. The CDR3 has 15 amino acids. Study results and limitations: TCR clones from tumors expanded in blood after radiotherapy plus ipilimumab.

This material consisted of peripheral blood, taken from a patient treated with radiotherapy plus ipilimumab. The chain links TRBV7-2 to TRBJ2-1, with TRBD2 identical over 9 bases. The clonotype originates from a human donor with non-small cell lung cancer who had a partial response to radiotherapy plus ipilimumab. Some clones in this sample may be carry-over from other donors' samples. The CDR3 spells CASSFERGVHNEQFF. The CDR3 bases are TGTGCCAGCAGCTTTGAGCGGGGGGTCCACAATGAGCAGTTCTTC.